The 2 T cell receptor beta chains in this list originate from one sample, sequenced in a study of blood T cell repertoires in COVID-19. Profiling relied on immunoSEQ multiplex PCR, and the TCRdb table lists in-frame clones only, not all of them. The table includes hundreds of thousands of clones, approximately 90% detected once. The sample taken for sequencing was peripheral blood. The source of these receptors is a man between 18 and 29 years old with COVID-19, enrolled during active disease.

This clone turned up a few times. The gene calls are TRBV2 and TRBJ2-7; 8 positions agree with TRBD1. The CDR3 contains 13 residues. V shed 6 bases, J shed 1 base, and the junction held 2 bases outside the gene matches. CDR1 is SNHLY, CDR2 FYNNEI, per germline. For the CDR3, the DNA is TGTGCCAGCAGCCGGGACAGGTCCTACGAGCAGTACTTC. Translating it yields CASSRDRSYEQYF.

V usage is TRBV19 and J usage is TRBJ2-1; 9 bases are a match to TRBD1. CDR1 is LNHDA, CDR2 SQIVND, per germline (reference sequence). This CDR3 region has 15 residues. J lost 8 bases, V lost 4 bases, and 9 bases had no gene match. CDR3 in DNA: TGTGCCAGTAGTACAGCCGGGACAGGGTCTTATGAGCAGTTCTTC. Protein sequence: CASSTAGTGSYEQFF.